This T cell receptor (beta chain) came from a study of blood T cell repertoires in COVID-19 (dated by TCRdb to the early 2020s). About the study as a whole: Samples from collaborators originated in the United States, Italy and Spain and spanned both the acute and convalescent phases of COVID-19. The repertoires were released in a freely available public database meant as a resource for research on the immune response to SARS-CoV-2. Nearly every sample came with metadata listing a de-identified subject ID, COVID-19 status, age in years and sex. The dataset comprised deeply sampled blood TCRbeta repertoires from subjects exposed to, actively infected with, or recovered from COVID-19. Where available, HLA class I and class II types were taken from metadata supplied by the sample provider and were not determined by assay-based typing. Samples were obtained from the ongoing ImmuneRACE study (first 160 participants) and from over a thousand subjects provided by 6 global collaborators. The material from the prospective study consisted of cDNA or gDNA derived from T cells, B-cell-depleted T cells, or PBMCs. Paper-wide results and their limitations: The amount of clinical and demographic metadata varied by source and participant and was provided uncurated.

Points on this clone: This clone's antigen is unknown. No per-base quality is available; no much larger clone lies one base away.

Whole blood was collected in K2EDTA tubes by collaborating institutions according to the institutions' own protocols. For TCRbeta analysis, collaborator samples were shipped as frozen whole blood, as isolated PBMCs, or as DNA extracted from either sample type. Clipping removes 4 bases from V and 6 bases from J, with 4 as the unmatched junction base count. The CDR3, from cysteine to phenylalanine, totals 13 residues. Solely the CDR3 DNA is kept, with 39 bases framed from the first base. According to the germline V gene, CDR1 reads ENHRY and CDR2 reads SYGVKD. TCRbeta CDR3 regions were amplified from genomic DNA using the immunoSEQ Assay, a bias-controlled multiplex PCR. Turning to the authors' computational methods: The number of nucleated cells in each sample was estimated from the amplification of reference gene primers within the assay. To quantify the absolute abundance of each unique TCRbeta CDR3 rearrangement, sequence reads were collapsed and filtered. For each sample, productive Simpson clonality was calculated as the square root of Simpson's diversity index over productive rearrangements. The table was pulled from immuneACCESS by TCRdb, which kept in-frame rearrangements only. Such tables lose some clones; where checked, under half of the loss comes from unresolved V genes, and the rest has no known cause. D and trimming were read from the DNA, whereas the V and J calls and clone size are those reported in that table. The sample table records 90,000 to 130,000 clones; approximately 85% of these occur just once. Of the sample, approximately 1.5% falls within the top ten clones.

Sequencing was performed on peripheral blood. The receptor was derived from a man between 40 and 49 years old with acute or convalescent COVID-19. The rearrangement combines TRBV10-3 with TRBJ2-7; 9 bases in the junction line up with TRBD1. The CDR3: CAISGDRVGEQYF. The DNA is TGTGCCATCAGTGGGGACAGGGTCGGCGAGCAGTACTTC.